These 7 T cell receptor beta chains were sequenced from one sample in a study of T cells expressing NK-cell markers. Following a re-call of the 5' RACE reads, TCRdb has one entry per CDR3 protein and lacks DNA. In total, the table holds fewer than 550,000 distinct CDR3 sequences. Sequencing input: blood T cells: a sorted CD56 or NKG2C T cell subset, CD4+ or CD8+ T cells, or bulk PBMC T cells (not recorded which). The source of these receptors is a woman between 50 and 59 years old in good health.

This chain joins TRBV11-2 and TRBJ2-3; TCRdb outputs TRBD1, but without DNA this stays unchecked. The CDR3 consists of 16 residues. From germline, CDR1 is SGHAT and CDR2 FQNNGV. This CDR3 is CASSGEGTWATDTQYF.

The J gene is TRBJ1-2, the V gene TRBV5-1. The CDR3 totals 13 residues. Germline V lookup: CDR1 SGHRS, CDR2 YFSETQ. The CDR3 region is CASRPTENYGYTF. Using reference TRBV5-1 and TRBJ1-2 for the parts outside the CDR3, the full variable domain is KAGVTQTPRYLIKTRGQQVTLSCSPISGHRSVSWYQQTPGQGLQFLFEYFSETQRNKGNFPGRFSGRQFSNSRSEMNVSTLELGDSALYLCASRPTENYGYTFGSGTRLTVV.

This chain uses TRBV5-1 with TRBJ2-3; TCRdb selects TRBD1, and the lack of DNA leaves this call unchecked. From germline, CDR1 is SGHRS and CDR2 YFSETQ. This CDR3 spans 15 amino acids. CDR3 loop: CASSLAGPNTDTQYF.

The V and J genes are TRBV14 and TRBJ1-4; TCRdb's assignment of TRBD1 cannot be checked, as there is no DNA. There are 17 residues in the CDR3. CDR1 is SGHDN and CDR2 is FVKESK in the germline V gene. This chain's CDR3 is CASSQGRTQMAFEKLFF. The whole variable domain, filled in from reference TRBV14 and TRBJ1-4, reads EAGVTQFPSHSVIEKGQTVTLRCDPISGHDNLYWYRRVMGKEIKFLLHFVKESKQDESGMPNNRFLAERTGGTYSTLKVQPAELEDSGVYFCASSQGRTQMAFEKLFFGSGTQLSVL.

The CDR3 loop reads CASSYAVGVRYGYTF. V gene TRBV6-5 combines with J gene TRBJ1-2. The CDR3 spans 15 residues. CDR1 and CDR2 (germline): MNHEY, SVGAGI.

The chain carries TRBV25-1 and TRBJ2-1; TCRdb selects TRBD2, and the lack of DNA leaves this call unchecked. Per germline, CDR1 MGHDK and CDR2 SYGVNS. The CDR3 sequence is 16 residues long. The CDR3 here is CASSDLAGVRDNEQFF.

This sequence joins TRBV5-1 and TRBJ2-2; the D call of TRBD2 rests on TCRdb alone, since no DNA is present to check it. This CDR3 spans 15 amino acids. Looked up from germline, CDR1 is SGHRS and CDR2 is YFSETQ. The CDR3 sequence: CASSTLAGVDGELFF.